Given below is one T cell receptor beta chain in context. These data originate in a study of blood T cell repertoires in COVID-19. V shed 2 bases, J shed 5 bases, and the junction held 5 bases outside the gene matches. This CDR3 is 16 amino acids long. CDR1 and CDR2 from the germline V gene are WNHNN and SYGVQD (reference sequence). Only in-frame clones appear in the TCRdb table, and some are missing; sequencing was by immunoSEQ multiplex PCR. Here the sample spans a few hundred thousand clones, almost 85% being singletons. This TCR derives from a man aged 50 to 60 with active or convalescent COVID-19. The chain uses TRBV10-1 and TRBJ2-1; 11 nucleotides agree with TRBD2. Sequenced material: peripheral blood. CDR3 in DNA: TGCGCCAGCAGTGAGCAGTCTAGCGGGAGGAACAATGAGCAGTTCTTC. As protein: CASSEQSSGRNNEQFF.